Listed here are 29 T cell receptor beta chains from one sample, sequenced in a study of shared clonotypes between healthy human individuals. Libraries were prepared by immunoSEQ multiplex PCR; TCRdb keeps only in-frame clonotypes and omits some of them. The sample contains about 2 million clones, over 85% of which appear only once. Material: naive CD4+ T cells sorted from blood. The subset is: CD45RA+ positively selected. The receptors derive from a man between 18 and 29 years old in good health.

The chain couples TRBV5-8 to TRBJ2-6; 9 positions agree with TRBD2. The CDR3 spans 16 residues. The germline gives CDR1 SGHTS, CDR2 YDEGEE. Unmatched junction bases numbered 5, after V lost 5 bases and J lost 2 bases. The CDR3 here is CASRLAGETGANVLTF. The CDR3 DNA follows: TGTGCCAGCAGGTTAGCGGGAGAGACTGGGGCCAACGTCCTGACTTTC.

In this sample, this clone turned up once. This sequence joins TRBV5-4 and TRBJ1-1; D ambiguous. Trimming removed 7 bases at V and 1 base at J, with 14 bases between. The CDR3 contains 14 residues. Germline lookup yields CDR1 SGHNT and CDR2 YYREEE (reference sequence). The CDR3 coding sequence is TGTGCCAGCTCCCCTGGGCAGCGGAACACTGAAGCTTTCTTT. Translation gives CASSPGQRNTEAFF.

This sequence joins TRBV25-1 and TRBJ1-1; 9 positions match TRBD1. The CDR3 contains 14 residues. V was clipped by 5 bases and J by 5 bases; unmatched bases: 6. Germline lookup yields CDR1 MGHDK and CDR2 SYGVNS. CDR3 coding DNA: TGTGCCAGCAGTTGGACAGGGGAGTGGACTGAAGCTTTCTTT. Its translation is CASSWTGEWTEAFF. The full variable domain, its missing parts supplied by reference TRBV25-1 and TRBJ1-1, is EADIYQTPRYLVIGTGKKITLECSQTMGHDKMYWYQQDPGMELHLIHYSYGVNSTEKGDLSSESTVSRIRTEHFPLTLESARPSHTSQYLCASSWTGEWTEAFFGQGTRLTVV.

Note on this clone: The identical CDR3 is also encoded by other nucleotide sequences in the sample. The CDR3 DNA is TGCGCCAGCAGCTTCGAGGGCACCGGGGAGCTGTTTTTT. It specifies CASSFEGTGELFF. This chain links TRBV5-1 with TRBJ2-2, with a tentative D call TRBD2 (5 bases). Germline V gene lookup returns CDR1 SGHRS and CDR2 YFSETQ. V was trimmed by 2 bases and J by 4 bases, leaving 6 bases between them. CDR3 length: 13 residues.

This chain links TRBV5-4 with TRBJ1-6; a weak D match, TRBD1 (6 bases). Trimming took 3 bases from V and 7 from J, leaving 14 bases between them. The CDR3 extends over 15 amino acids. CDR1 SGHNT and CDR2 YYREEE come from the germline V gene (reference sequence). CDR3 nucleotide sequence: TGTGCCAGCAGCTGGGAACAGGGTTGGAATTCACCCCTCCACTTT. It encodes CASSWEQGWNSPLHF.

The chain uses TRBV27 and TRBJ2-3; D may match TRBD1 or TRBD2 (6 bases each). CDR1 and CDR2 (germline): MNHEY, SMNVEV (reference sequence). This CDR3 region has 14 residues. Trimming took 4 bases from V and 4 from J, leaving 12 bases between them. This chain's CDR3 is CASSSVGGPDTQYF. CDR3 bases: TGTGCCAGCAGTTCCGTCGGGGGCCCAGATACGCAGTATTTT.

The chain combines TRBV19 with TRBJ1-1; 10 nucleotides line up with TRBD1. The ends lost 5 bases at V and 6 bases at J; junction bases unmatched: 12. CDR3 length: 16 amino acids. Germline CDR1 is LNHDA and CDR2 is SQIVND (reference sequence). The CDR3 DNA reads TGTGCCAGTAGTCCAACCCTGACAGGGGGCAACCCTGAAGCTTTCTTT. Protein sequence: CASSPTLTGGNPEAFF.

The V gene is TRBV5-1, the J gene TRBJ2-2; no clear D. Trimming stripped 1 base from V and 5 bases from J, with 9 bases between. This CDR3 comprises 14 residues. Germline lookup yields CDR1 SGHRS and CDR2 YFSETQ. The CDR3 is CASSLNGGTGELFF. The CDR3 nucleotides read TGCGCCAGCAGCTTGAATGGTGGTACCGGGGAGCTGTTTTTT.

V and J are TRBV10-3 and TRBJ2-2, with D possibly being TRBD2 (6 bases). The CDR3 is 14 residues long. CDR1 and CDR2 from the germline V gene are ENHRY and SYGVKD. Trimming cost V 4 bases and J 3 bases, with 9 bases left between them. CDR3 sequence reads: CAISGDSYTGELFF. The CDR3, as DNA: TGTGCCATCAGTGGGGACTCCTACACCGGGGAGCTGTTTTTT.

V usage is TRBV6-6 and J usage is TRBJ2-5; 13 bases align to TRBD2. J was trimmed by 5 bases and V by 2 bases; bases with no gene match: 2. CDR1 and CDR2 (germline): MNHNY, SVGAGI (reference sequence). The CDR3 is made up of 15 amino acids. As DNA, the CDR3 is TGTGCCAGCAGTTACGGGACTAGCGGGACGGAGACCCAGTACTTC. This gives the protein CASSYGTSGTETQYF.

The chain links TRBV7-2 to TRBJ2-3; D might be TRBD1 (5 bases). The CDR3 runs 15 residues. Germline V gene sequence: CDR1 SGHTA, CDR2 FQGNSA. Trimming stripped 4 bases from V and 1 base from J, with 12 bases between. As DNA, the CDR3 is TGTGCCAGCAGCTCAGACAGATTTCGCACAGATACGCAGTATTTT. This sequence encodes CASSSDRFRTDTQYF.

The rearrangement uses TRBV6-4 and TRBJ2-3; 8 nucleotides line up with TRBD2. The CDR3 totals 16 residues. Trimming cost V 3 bases and J 0 bases; bases outside gene matches: 5. CDR1 and CDR2 (germline): MRHNA, SNTAGT. The CDR3 coding sequence is TGTGCCAGCAGTGAACTCAGCGGGAGAAGCACAGATACGCAGTATTTT. Translation gives CASSELSGRSTDTQYF.

The rearrangement joins TRBV5-6 to TRBJ2-5, with D possibly being TRBD1 (6 bases). CDR3 length: 14 amino acids. The V gene lost 1 base and the J gene lost 5 bases, with 12 bases spanning the gap. CDR1 SGHDT and CDR2 YYEEEE come from the germline V gene. CDR3 coding DNA: TGTGCCAGCAGCTTGAGCAGGGGAGCCGAGACCCAGTACTTC. It codes for CASSLSRGAETQYF.

The rearrangement links TRBV7-9 to TRBJ2-7; D might be TRBD1 or TRBD2, each matching 7 bases. The CDR3 spans 15 residues. V lost 4 bases and J lost 5, with 18 bases in between. The germline CDR1 and CDR2 sequences are SEHNR and FQNEAQ (reference sequence). The CDR3 DNA is TGTGCCAGCAGCTCGTGGGGGAGGGACAGTAACGAGCAGTACTTC. Translating it yields CASSSWGRDSNEQYF.

The gene calls are TRBV30 and TRBJ1-2, with TRBD1 as a possible D gene (6 bases). Trimming removed 5 bases from V and 2 bases from J, with 12 bases in between. The germline CDR1 and CDR2 sequences are GTSNPN and SVGIG (reference sequence). The CDR3 has 13 amino acids. The CDR3 nucleotides read TGTGCCTGGGGTTTACAGGGAAACTATGGCTACACCTTC. Translating it yields CAWGLQGNYGYTF.

This chain joins TRBV6-1 and TRBJ1-2; a possible D gene is TRBD1 (5 bases). Trimming left V 3 bases short and J 0 bases short, with 11 bases between. Germline CDR1 MNHNS, CDR2 SASEGT. The CDR3 is 15 residues long. The CDR3 DNA is TGTGCCAGCAGTGATTGGCAGGGTCCTAACTATGGCTACACCTTC. It translates to CASSDWQGPNYGYTF.

The chain carries TRBV11-2 and TRBJ2-1; D unresolved. Trimming left V 3 bases short and J 8 bases short, with 8 bases between. The CDR3 runs 12 residues. CDR1 is SGHAT and CDR2 is FQNNGV in the germline V gene. The CDR3 nucleotides read TGTGCCAGCAGCTTTTACCCGGATGAGCAGTTCTTC. It codes for CASSFYPDEQFF.

This clone was seen only once. The V and J genes are TRBV27 and TRBJ1-2; 7 bases map to TRBD1. Trimming removed 5 bases from V and 4 bases from J; junction bases left unmatched: 10. This CDR3 has 15 amino acids. Germline assignment: CDR1 MNHEY and CDR2 SMNVEV (reference sequence). The DNA of the CDR3 is TGTGCCAGCAGTCCCCGGGACAGCGGAGTCTATGGCTACACCTTC. This encodes CASSPRDSGVYGYTF.

The chain carries TRBV5-6 and TRBJ2-7; a possible D gene is TRBD2 (6 bases). This CDR3 comprises 14 residues. Trimming removed 8 bases at V and 2 bases at J, with 17 bases between. Germline CDR1 and CDR2: SGHDT and YYEEEE. CDR3 region: CARGRPFSPYEQYF. Here the CDR3 DNA reads TGTGCCAGGGGGAGGCCATTTAGCCCCTACGAGCAGTACTTC.

The CDR3 region has the DNA TGTGCCAGCAGGGCCCGGACAGTGAGCTACGAGCAGTACTTC. Amino acids: CASRARTVSYEQYF. The chain combines TRBV6-5 with TRBJ2-7, with D possibly matching TRBD1 (6 bases). Germline lookup yields CDR1 MNHEY and CDR2 SVGAGI. Trimming cost V 6 bases and J 3 bases, with 15 bases left between them. The CDR3 has 14 residues.

Regarding this clone: Additional DNA sequences in this sample encode the identical CDR3. The chain joins TRBV10-3 to TRBJ1-2; D uncertain. Germline loops: CDR1 ENHRY, CDR2 SYGVKD. V was pared by 1 base and J by 4 bases, with 4 bases between. The CDR3 is 12 residues long. The CDR3 spells CAISELGYGYTF. CDR3 DNA sequence: TGTGCCATCAGTGAGTTAGGCTATGGCTACACCTTC.

This rearrangement joins TRBV6-1 to TRBJ2-7, with 8 bases that match TRBD1. CDR3 length: 13 residues. Looked up from germline, CDR1 is MNHNS and CDR2 is SASEGT. The trim removed 11 bases at V and 2 bases at J, leaving 8 bases unmatched. The CDR3 nucleotides read TGTGCCCTCCGGGACAGGTCCACCTACGAGCAGTACTTC. Its translation is CALRDRSTYEQYF.

The J gene is TRBJ1-1, the V gene TRBV11-2; D call uncertain. Germline CDR1 SGHAT, CDR2 FQNNGV. V dropped 7 bases and J dropped 1 base, with 10 bases sitting between them. The CDR3 consists of 13 residues. CDR3 in amino acids: CASIPRGNTEAFF. In DNA form, the CDR3 reads TGTGCCAGCATTCCACGGGGGAACACTGAAGCTTTCTTT.

This chain links TRBV11-2 with TRBJ1-4, with a weak D call TRBD1 (5 bases). There are 17 residues in the CDR3. V was cut by 7 bases and J by 3 bases, with 21 bases left in between. Germline V gene lookup returns CDR1 SGHAT and CDR2 FQNNGV. The CDR3, as DNA: TGTGCCAGCACCAAAAGGTTGGGGGAGTCGGCTAATGAAAAACTGTTTTTT. This sequence encodes CASTKRLGESANEKLFF.

V is TRBV9 and J is TRBJ2-1; D might be TRBD2 (5 bases). The CDR3 sequence is 16 residues long. The V and J ends lost 3 bases and 2 bases respectively, with 15 bases between them. Germline V gene sequence: CDR1 SGDLS, CDR2 YYNGEE. This CDR3 reads CASSATEASTYNEQFF. CDR3 in DNA: TGTGCCAGCAGCGCCACGGAGGCTAGCACCTACAATGAGCAGTTCTTC.

This clone has only one observation. The rearrangement uses TRBV10-3 and TRBJ2-5; D is possibly TRBD1 or TRBD2 (6 bases each). This CDR3 is built from 16 residues. The V gene lost 4 bases and the J gene lost 2 bases, with 17 bases spanning the gap. CDR1 is ENHRY, CDR2 SYGVKD, per germline. The CDR3 loop is CAISGGVTGPQETQYF. CDR3 coding DNA: TGTGCCATCAGTGGGGGGGTGACAGGCCCTCAAGAGACCCAGTACTTC.

The gene calls are TRBV5-1 and TRBJ2-7; 9 bases match TRBD1. Germline assignment: CDR1 SGHRS and CDR2 YFSETQ. Trimming at V came to 0 bases and at J to 7 bases, leaving 8 bases not matched to a gene. This CDR3 comprises 15 residues. The CDR3 reads CASSLEDRGTGEQYF. CDR3 bases: TGCGCCAGCAGCTTGGAGGACAGGGGTACTGGGGAGCAGTACTTC.

A word on this clone: The same CDR3 is also encoded by other DNA sequences in this sample. V gene TRBV5-1 combines with J gene TRBJ2-7; D could derive from TRBD1 or TRBD2 (5 bases each). The CDR3 runs 14 residues. Trimming shortened V by 4 bases and J by 2 bases, and 13 bases separated the two germline ends. Germline lookup yields CDR1 SGHRS and CDR2 YFSETQ. This CDR3 reads CASSLRDGPYEQYF. In DNA, the CDR3 is TGCGCCAGCAGCCTCCGGGACGGCCCCTACGAGCAGTACTTC.

To note about this clone: A much larger clone differs by one base, so this may be a read error. This sample includes further DNA sequences coding for the same CDR3. The rearrangement uses TRBV2 and TRBJ1-1; no reliable D call. There are 13 residues in the CDR3. CDR1 is SNHLY and CDR2 is FYNNEI in the germline V gene. The V end was cut by 6 bases, the J end by 0 bases, with 8 bases between. CDR3 region: CASSGEMNTEAFF. The CDR3 nucleotides are TGTGCCAGCAGCGGGGAAATGAACACTGAAGCTTTCTTT.